The T cell receptor (beta chain) described here comes from a study of technical replicates of blood from several donors. Losses at the gene ends were 5 bases for V and 0 bases for J; bases not matched to a gene: 11. Germline V gene sequence: CDR1 SEHNR, CDR2 FQNEAQ (reference sequence). This CDR3 contains 18 residues. Data came from immunoSEQ multiplex PCR; TCRdb stores just in-frame clones and leaves some out. The sample has about 97,000 clones; around 96% are singletons. V and J are TRBV7-9 and TRBJ2-3; 10 nucleotides align to TRBD2. Sequenced input: T cells isolated from PBMCs. This sequence was found in a human donor in good health. CDR3: CASSPWLSSGRSTDTQYF. The CDR3 bases are TGTGCCAGCAGCCCATGGTTGTCTAGCGGGAGAAGCACAGATACGCAGTATTTT.